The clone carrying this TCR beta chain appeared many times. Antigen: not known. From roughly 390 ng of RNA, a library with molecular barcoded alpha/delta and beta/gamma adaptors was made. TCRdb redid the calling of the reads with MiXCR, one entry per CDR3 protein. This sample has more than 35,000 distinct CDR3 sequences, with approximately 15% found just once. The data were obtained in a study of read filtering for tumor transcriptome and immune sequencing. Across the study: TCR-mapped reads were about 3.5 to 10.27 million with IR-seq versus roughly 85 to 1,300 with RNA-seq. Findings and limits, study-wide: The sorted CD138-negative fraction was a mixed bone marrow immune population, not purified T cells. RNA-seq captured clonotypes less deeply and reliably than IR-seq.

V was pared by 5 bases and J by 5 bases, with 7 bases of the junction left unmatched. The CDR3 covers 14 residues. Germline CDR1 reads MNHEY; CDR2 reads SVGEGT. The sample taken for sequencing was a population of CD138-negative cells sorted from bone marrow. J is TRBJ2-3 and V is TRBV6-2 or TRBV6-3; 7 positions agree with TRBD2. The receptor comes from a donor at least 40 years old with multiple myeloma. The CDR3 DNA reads TGTGCCAGCAGTAAGACTAGCCGCGGAGATACGCAGTATTTT. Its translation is CASSKTSRGDTQYF.